The entry below describes one T cell receptor beta chain. Its specificity is unknown. Trimming at V came to 6 bases and at J to 7 bases, leaving 0 bases not matched to a gene. The CDR3 sequence is 11 residues long. The germline CDR1 and CDR2 sequences are ENHRY and SYGVKD. The sample belongs to a study of T-cell reconstitution after alpha-beta-depleted transplantation in children. Unique molecular identifiers were incorporated during preparation of the TCRbeta library. TCRdb redid the calling of the PCR reads with MiXCR, one entry per CDR3 protein. The table shows some 830,000 distinct CDR3 sequences, with 15% to 20% occurring only once. Whole-study results and caveats: Surviving thymic progenitors and recipient T cells were the source of high TCRbeta diversity at day 60 in some patients.

Sequences were derived from PBMCs, mostly from graft donor cells, sampled 360 days after TCRalphabeta/CD19-depleted stem cell transplant. This TCR was recovered from a male patient between 10 and 17 years old who had a stem cell transplant for acute lymphoblastic leukemia, so the T cells may come from the graft donor. This chain connects TRBV10-3 to TRBJ1-2, with TRBD1 matching 9 bases. The CDR3 region has the DNA TGTGCCATCAGGGACAGGGGTGGCTACACCTTC. It encodes CAIRDRGGYTF.